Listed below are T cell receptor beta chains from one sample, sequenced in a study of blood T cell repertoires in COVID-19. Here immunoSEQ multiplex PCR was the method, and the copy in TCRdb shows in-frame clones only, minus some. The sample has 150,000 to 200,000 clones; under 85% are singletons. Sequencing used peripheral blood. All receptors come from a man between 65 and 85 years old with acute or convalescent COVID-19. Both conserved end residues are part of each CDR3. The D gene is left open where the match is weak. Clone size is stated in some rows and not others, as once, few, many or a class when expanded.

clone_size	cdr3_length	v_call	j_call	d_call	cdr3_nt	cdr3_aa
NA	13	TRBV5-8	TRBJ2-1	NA	TGTGCCAGCAGCTTGGGAGGCCCGATTGAGCAGTTCTTC	CASSLGGPIEQFF
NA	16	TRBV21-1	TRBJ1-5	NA	TGTGCCAGCAGCAAAGAACATTCCGGGTTCAATCAGCCCCAGCATTTT	CASSKEHSGFNQPQHF
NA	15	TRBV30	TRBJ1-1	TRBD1	TGTGCCTGGGATAGACAGGGGAGGGGCGACACTGAAGCTTTCTTT	CAWDRQGRGDTEAFF
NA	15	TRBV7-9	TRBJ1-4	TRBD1	TGTGCCAGCAGCTGGGGACAGGGGCTAAATGAAAAACTGTTTTTT	CASSWGQGLNEKLFF
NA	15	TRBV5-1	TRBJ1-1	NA	TGCGCCAGCAGCGAGACAGGTAATGCGGACACTGAAGCTTTCTTT	CASSETGNADTEAFF
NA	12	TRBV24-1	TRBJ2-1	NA	TGTGCCACCAGTGATTTCCAGTCTAGCCGGTTCTTC	CATSDFQSSRFF
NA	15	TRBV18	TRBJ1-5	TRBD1	TGTGCCAGCTCAATGACAGGGACGGGCAATCAGCCCCAGCATTTT	CASSMTGTGNQPQHF
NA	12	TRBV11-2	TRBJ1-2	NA	TGTGCCAGCAGCTTACAGAACTATGGCTACACCTTC	CASSLQNYGYTF
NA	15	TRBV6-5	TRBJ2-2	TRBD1	TGTGCCAGCAGAGAGACAGGGGGCGCGACCGGGGAGCTGTTTTTT	CASRETGGATGELFF
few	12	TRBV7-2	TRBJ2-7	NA	TGTGCCAGCAGTCGGGACTTCTACGAGCAGTACTTC	CASSRDFYEQYF
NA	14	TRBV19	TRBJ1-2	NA	TGTGCCAGTAGTATGACGGACTATAACTATGGCTACACCTTC	CASSMTDYNYGYTF
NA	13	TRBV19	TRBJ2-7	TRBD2	TGTGCCAGTAGAGGCGGGAGGGCCGACGAGCAGTACTTC	CASRGGRADEQYF
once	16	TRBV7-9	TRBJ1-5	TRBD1	TGTGCCAGCAGCTTAGTGGCGGGACAGACAGATCAGCCCCAGCATTTT	CASSLVAGQTDQPQHF
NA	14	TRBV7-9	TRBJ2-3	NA	TGTGCCAGCAGCTTAGCGCCTCTAAAAGATACGCAGTATTTT	CASSLAPLKDTQYF
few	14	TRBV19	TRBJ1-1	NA	TGTGCCAGTTCTACGACAGTAATGAACACTGAAGCTTTCTTT	CASSTTVMNTEAFF
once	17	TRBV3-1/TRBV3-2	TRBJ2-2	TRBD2	TGTGCCAGCAGCCGTCAGGGACTAGTCCCGAACACCGGGGAGCTGTTTTTT	CASSRQGLVPNTGELFF
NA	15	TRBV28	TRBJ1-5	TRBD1	TGTGCCAGCAGCTATAACGGACAGGTCAATCAGCCCCAGCATTTT	CASSYNGQVNQPQHF
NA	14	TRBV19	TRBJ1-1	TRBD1	TGTGCCAGTAGTATTCCAGACAGGGCAGGCGAAGCTTTCTTT	CASSIPDRAGEAFF
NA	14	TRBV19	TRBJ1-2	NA	TGTGCCAGTACCCTACAACCTACAGACTATGGCTACACCTTC	CASTLQPTDYGYTF
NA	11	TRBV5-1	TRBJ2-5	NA	TGCGCCAGCAGCTCCCTCGGGACCCAGTACTTC	CASSSLGTQYF
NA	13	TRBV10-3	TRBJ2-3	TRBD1	TGTGCCATTAATACAGGGGATGGAGATACGCAGTATTTT	CAINTGDGDTQYF
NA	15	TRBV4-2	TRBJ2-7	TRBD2	TGTGCCAGCAGCCAAGAGGGGACTAGCGGTTACGAGCAGTACTTC	CASSQEGTSGYEQYF
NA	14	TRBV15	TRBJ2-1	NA	TGTGCCACCAGCAGAGATACTTCCTACAATGAGCAGTTCTTC	CATSRDTSYNEQFF
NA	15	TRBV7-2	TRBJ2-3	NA	TGTGCCAGCAGCCCTGCCCGGTTTAGCACAGATACGCAGTATTTT	CASSPARFSTDTQYF
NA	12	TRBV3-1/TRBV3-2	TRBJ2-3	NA	TGTGCCAGCAGGGAGACTCCGGGTTCGCAGTATTTT	CASRETPGSQYF
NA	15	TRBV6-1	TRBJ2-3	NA	TGTGCCAGCAGTGAACCCGGGACTTCCGCAGATACGCAGTATTTT	CASSEPGTSADTQYF
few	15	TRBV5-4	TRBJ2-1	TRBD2	TGTGCCAGCAGCTTGGCCACCCTAGCGGACAATGAGCAGTTCTTC	CASSLATLADNEQFF
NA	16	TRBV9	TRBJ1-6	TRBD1	TGTGCCAGCAGCGCAAGAGGAGGGACAGCAAATTCACCCCTCCACTTT	CASSARGGTANSPLHF
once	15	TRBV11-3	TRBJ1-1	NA	TGTGCCACCTTGAGCAGCAAGGGGTCTCACACTGAAGCTTTCTTT	CATLSSKGSHTEAFF
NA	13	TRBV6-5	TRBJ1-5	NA	TGTGCCAGCAGTTCGGCAGACAGGCTACGCCAGCATTTT	CASSSADRLRQHF
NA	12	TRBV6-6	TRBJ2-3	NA	TGTGCCAGCAGATCAAGCACAGATACGCAGTATTTT	CASRSSTDTQYF
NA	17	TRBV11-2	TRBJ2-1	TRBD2	TGTGCCAGCAGCTTAAGCGGGAGGACATACTCCTACAATGAGCAGTTCTTC	CASSLSGRTYSYNEQFF
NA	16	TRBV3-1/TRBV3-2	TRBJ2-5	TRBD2	TGTGCCAGCAGCGGACTAGCGGGATCTCTCCAAGAGACCCAGTACTTC	CASSGLAGSLQETQYF
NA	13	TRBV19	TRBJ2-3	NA	TGTGCCAGTAGTGCGAGCGGAGCAGATACGCAGTATTTT	CASSASGADTQYF
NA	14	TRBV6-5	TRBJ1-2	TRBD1	TGTGCCAGCAGCCACAGGGGAAGCAACTATGGCTACACCTTC	CASSHRGSNYGYTF
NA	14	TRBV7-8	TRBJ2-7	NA	TGTGCCAGCAGCTTAGGCCAGTCTTTATACGAGCAGTACTTC	CASSLGQSLYEQYF
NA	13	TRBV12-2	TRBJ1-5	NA	TGTGCAAGTCCCGGGGATAGCAATCAGCCCCAGCATTTT	CASPGDSNQPQHF
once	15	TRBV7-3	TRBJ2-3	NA	TGTGCCAGCAGCTTGATGGCTAGCCCCACAGATACGCAGTATTTT	CASSLMASPTDTQYF
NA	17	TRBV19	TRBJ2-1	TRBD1	TGTGCCAGTAGTATAGATCAAGGTAGGGACAGGGACAATGAGCAGTTCTTC	CASSIDQGRDRDNEQFF